The 29 T cell receptor beta chains below all came from one sample that was sequenced in a study of cytomegalovirus exposure and HLA in healthy donors. PCR primers comprised 60 Vbeta and 13 Jbeta primers. Some clones are missing from TCRdb's copy, which holds only in-frame ones; the method was immunoSEQ multiplex PCR. The sample has 250,000 or so clones; over 65% are singletons. The sample consisted of PBMCs. These receptors all stem from a human donor in good health.

The chain recombines TRBV5-6 with TRBJ2-1, with 8 bases matching TRBD1. J gave up 6 bases and V 4 bases, and 6 bases lay outside the gene matches. This CDR3 has 14 residues. CDR1 and CDR2 from the germline V gene are SGHDT and YYEEEE. The CDR3 DNA sequence: TGTGCCAGCAGCCGGACAGGGCTTGTCAATGAGCAGTTCTTC. Encoded protein: CASSRTGLVNEQFF.

The sample holds one count of this clone. J is TRBJ2-3 and V is TRBV15, with TRBD2 matching over 10 bases. The J segment lost 4 bases and the V segment lost 0 bases, leaving 4 bases of the junction unmatched. Germline V gene sequence: CDR1 LNHNV, CDR2 YYDKDF (reference sequence). This CDR3 is built from 16 residues. CDR3 nucleotide sequence: TGTGCCACCAGCAGAGAGTCTAGCGGGAGTGCAGATACGCAGTATTTT. It is translated as CATSRESSGSADTQYF.

V gene TRBV5-1 combines with J gene TRBJ2-7; weak D call: TRBD1 (6 bases). Trimming removed 6 bases at V and 4 bases at J, with 20 bases between. The CDR3 is 15 amino acids. Germline values: CDR1 SGHRS, CDR2 YFSETQ. This CDR3 is CASKGQTSNIYEQYF. CDR3 DNA sequence: TGCGCCAGCAAAGGACAGACCAGTAACATTTACGAGCAGTACTTC.

This chain uses TRBV14 with TRBJ2-3; 7 bases fit TRBD1. Trimming cost V 5 bases and J 6 bases; bases outside gene matches: 5. Looked up from germline, CDR1 is SGHDN and CDR2 is FVKESK. The CDR3 has 13 residues. CDR3 coding DNA: TGTGCCAGCAGCTTGATCAGGGGGGATACGCAGTATTTT. This translates into CASSLIRGDTQYF.

The chain has TRBV7-2 and TRBJ2-5, with D tentatively TRBD1 (5 bases). This CDR3 has 14 residues. V dropped 6 bases and J dropped 0 bases, with 11 bases sitting between them. Germline assignment: CDR1 SGHTA and CDR2 FQGNSA. CDR3 DNA sequence: TGTGCCAGCAGTACTCAGGGAAACCAAGAGACCCAGTACTTC. This gives the protein CASSTQGNQETQYF.

The genes are TRBV7-3 and TRBJ2-1, with D possibly matching TRBD1 (5 bases). CDR3 length: 16 amino acids. The ends were cut back, 1 base at V and 5 bases at J, with 15 bases in the middle. Germline values: CDR1 SGHTA, CDR2 FQGTGA. CDR3 sequence reads: CASSLKNGVGHNEQFF. The CDR3 DNA sequence: TGTGCCAGCAGCTTAAAAAATGGGGTGGGGCACAATGAGCAGTTCTTC.

With regard to this clone: One junction end does not reproduce the germline sequence, and a read error may be involved. The rearrangement joins TRBV6-1 to TRBJ2-7, with D maybe TRBD1 (8 bases). The CDR3 extends over 11 amino acids. The germline V gene encodes CDR1 MNHNS and CDR2 SASEGT. CDR3 nucleotides: TGCTATACAGGGGGGGATTTCGAGCAGTACTTC. Translated, it gives CYTGGDFEQYF.

The chain has TRBV7-9 and TRBJ2-1; 7 bases are shared with TRBD2. Germline V gives CDR1 SEHNR, CDR2 FQNEAQ (reference sequence). V was pared by 6 bases and J by 8 bases, with 4 bases of the junction left unmatched. The CDR3 has 12 residues. CDR3 coding DNA: TGTGCCAGCAGACCTCTAGCGGATGAGCAGTTCTTC. As protein: CASRPLADEQFF.

The chain has TRBV2 and TRBJ1-2, with D possibly TRBD1 on 6 matching bases. Germline V lookup: CDR1 SNHLY, CDR2 FYNNEI. The V and J ends lost 4 bases and 4 bases respectively, with 13 bases between them. The CDR3 contains 14 residues. The CDR3 sequence is CASSGNRVGYGYTF. The CDR3 bases are TGTGCCAGCAGTGGGAACAGGGTGGGCTATGGCTACACCTTC.

This rearrangement joins TRBV19 to TRBJ1-2; 7 nucleotides agree with TRBD1. In germline, CDR1 is LNHDA, CDR2 SQIVND (reference sequence). The CDR3 runs to 15 residues. V was pared by 4 bases and J by 8 bases, with 13 bases of the junction left unmatched. CDR3 nucleotides: TGTGCCAGTAGTACCGCCGGGACAGTGGTTGAGGGCTACACCTTC. Translated: CASSTAGTVVEGYTF.

The chain is built from TRBV5-1 and TRBJ2-7, with D tentatively TRBD2 (6 bases). The CDR3 runs to 15 residues. Germline V CDR1 and CDR2: SGHRS, YFSETQ. The germline V and J ends were trimmed by 4 bases and 2 bases, with 16 bases remaining between them. The DNA of the CDR3 is TGCGCCAGCAGCCCCGGGACTCGGTCACCCTACGAGCAGTACTTC. As protein: CASSPGTRSPYEQYF.

The chain couples TRBV6-6 to TRBJ1-5; no reliable D call. V dropped 0 bases and J dropped 7 bases, with 4 bases sitting between them. The CDR3 is 12 amino acids. Per germline, CDR1 MNHNY and CDR2 SVGAGI (reference sequence). CDR3 in amino acids: CASSYSSQPQHF. CDR3 nucleotide sequence: TGTGCCAGCAGTTACTCGAGCCAGCCCCAGCATTTT.

This sequence joins TRBV28 and TRBJ2-7; the D gene is possibly TRBD1 (6 bases). CDR1 and CDR2 from the germline V gene are MDHEN and SYDVKM. Between the trimmed V and J ends, which lost 5 bases and 0 bases, there was a span of 17 bases. The CDR3 has 16 amino acids. CDR3 coding DNA: TGTGCCAGCAGTCAATACAGGGAAATAAGCTCCTACGAGCAGTACTTC. Translated, it gives CASSQYREISSYEQYF. Supplemented by reference TRBV28 and TRBJ2-7, the full variable domain reads DVKVTQSSRYLVKRTGEKVFLECVQDMDHENMFWYRQDPGLGLRLIYFSYDVKMKEKGDIPEGYSVSREKKERFSLILESASTNQTSMYLCASSQYREISSYEQYFGPGTRLTVT.

CDR3 coding DNA: TGTGCCAGCTCACCGCGGACAGGGGGAGATTCGAGCACTGAAGCTTTCTTT. Encoded protein: CASSPRTGGDSSTEAFF. The J gene is TRBJ1-1, the V gene TRBV18; 10 bases are a match to TRBD1. Trimming removed 3 bases from V and 4 bases from J; junction bases left unmatched: 11. The CDR3 runs 17 residues. Germline lookup yields CDR1 KGHSH and CDR2 LQKENI.

A single count supports this clone. V and J are TRBV15 and TRBJ2-2, with a tentative D call TRBD1 (6 bases). The V end was cut by 2 bases, the J end by 4 bases, with 17 bases between. Germline V gives CDR1 LNHNV, CDR2 YYDKDF (reference sequence). The CDR3 is 17 amino acids. This CDR3 is CATSRPDSTGITGELFF. The CDR3, as DNA: TGTGCCACCAGCAGACCCGATAGTACAGGGATCACCGGGGAGCTGTTTTTT.

As for this clone: Additional DNA sequences in this sample encode the identical CDR3. The chain employs TRBV7-2 and TRBJ2-7, with TRBD2 matching 8 bases. Losses at the gene ends were 4 bases for V and 3 bases for J; bases not matched to a gene: 5. Per the germline V gene, CDR1 is SGHTA and CDR2 is FQGNSA. The CDR3 runs 14 residues. The CDR3 region is CASSSSSGRYEQYF. As DNA, the CDR3 is TGTGCCAGCAGCTCATCTAGCGGGCGCTACGAGCAGTACTTC.

The chain is built from TRBV5-1 and TRBJ2-1, with TRBD2 identical over 14 bases. CDR1 is SGHRS, CDR2 YFSETQ, per germline. V was pared by 2 bases and J by 9 bases, with 1 base of the junction left unmatched. This CDR3 comprises 14 residues. CDR3 sequence (DNA): TGCGCCAGCAGCTTCGGGACTAGCGGGAGTGAGCAGTTCTTC. It yields the protein CASSFGTSGSEQFF.

The chain joins TRBV25-1 to TRBJ2-5; 11 bases fit TRBD2. The CDR3 contains 15 residues. Germline trimming cut 4 bases from V and 4 bases from J; bases unmatched to any gene: 5. In germline, CDR1 is MGHDK, CDR2 SYGVNS. CDR3 nucleotides: TGTGCCAGCAGTGTAGCGGGAGGGGGGGGAGAGACCCAGTACTTC. Translation: CASSVAGGGGETQYF.

The J gene is TRBJ1-4, the V gene TRBV9; D call uncertain. Per the germline V gene, CDR1 is SGDLS and CDR2 is YYNGEE. The CDR3 spans 14 residues. V gave up 2 bases and J gave up 6 bases, with 11 bases separating them. The CDR3 reads CASSVEGGYEKLFF. The CDR3 DNA sequence: TGTGCCAGCAGCGTCGAGGGAGGATATGAAAAACTGTTTTTT.

This clone was seen just once. V is TRBV7-2 and J is TRBJ1-4, with D possibly being TRBD1 (6 bases). The germline V gene encodes CDR1 SGHTA and CDR2 FQGNSA. This CDR3 has 14 amino acids. Trimming took 5 bases from V and 12 from J, leaving 19 bases between them. The CDR3 region is CASSEVQGRRELFF. In nucleotides, the CDR3 is TGTGCCAGCAGCGAAGTACAGGGTCGGAGAGAACTGTTTTTT.

The rearrangement joins TRBV13 to TRBJ2-7; D is unresolved. Trimming stripped 0 bases from V and 1 base from J, with 10 bases between. Germline V gene data show CDR1 as PRHDT and CDR2 as FYEKMQ (reference sequence). The length of the CDR3 is 15 residues. CDR3 DNA: TGTGCCAGCAGCTTAGGCGTCGCGGCTTCCTACGAGCAGTACTTC. It encodes CASSLGVAASYEQYF.

The genes are TRBV7-2 and TRBJ2-5; no definite D call. The V end was cut by 1 base, the J end by 9 bases, with 6 bases between. CDR3 length: 11 amino acids. The germline CDR1 and CDR2 sequences are SGHTA and FQGNSA. DNA for the CDR3: TGTGCCAGCAGCTTAGTAGTCGCCCAGTACTTC. Its translation is CASSLVVAQYF.

The V and J genes are TRBV28 and TRBJ1-5; D may be TRBD1 (5 bases). From germline, CDR1 is MDHEN and CDR2 SYDVKM. Trimming cost V 6 bases and J 3 bases, with 12 bases left between them. This CDR3 has 14 residues. CDR3 residues: CASSPRALNQPQHF. The CDR3 DNA reads TGTGCCAGCAGCCCCAGGGCCCTCAATCAGCCCCAGCATTTT. The whole variable domain, remainder taken from reference TRBV28 and TRBJ1-5, is DVKVTQSSRYLVKRTGEKVFLECVQDMDHENMFWYRQDPGLGLRLIYFSYDVKMKEKGDIPEGYSVSREKKERFSLILESASTNQTSMYLCASSPRALNQPQHFGDGTRLSIL.

The chain has TRBV4-1 and TRBJ2-2; D remains unclear. The germline CDR1 and CDR2 sequences are MGHRA and YSYEKL. V was clipped by 0 bases and J by 8 bases, with 4 bases between them. The CDR3 spans 12 residues. This chain's CDR3 is CASSQERGELFF. In DNA, the CDR3 is TGCGCCAGCAGCCAAGAGAGGGGGGAGCTGTTTTTT.

The V gene is TRBV28, the J gene TRBJ1-2; 7 bases are shared with TRBD1. V was pared by 3 bases and J by 14 bases, with 6 bases of the junction left unmatched. CDR3 length: 11 amino acids. Germline values: CDR1 MDHEN, CDR2 SYDVKM. The CDR3 region is CASSLTGPNTF. As DNA, the CDR3 is TGTGCCAGCAGTTTGACAGGGCCCAATACCTTC.

V usage is TRBV2 and J usage is TRBJ1-2; weak D call: TRBD1 (6 bases). This CDR3 has 15 residues. Germline lookup yields CDR1 SNHLY and CDR2 FYNNEI. The V gene lost 1 base and the J gene lost 4 bases, with 13 bases spanning the gap. The CDR3 nucleotides are TGTGCCAGCAGTGAAGAGGGGAGCAGGGGCTATGGCTACACCTTC. It yields the protein CASSEEGSRGYGYTF.

This clone was counted a few times. The V and J genes are TRBV27 and TRBJ2-5; 11 positions agree with TRBD2. The J segment lost 7 bases and the V segment lost 5 bases, leaving 15 bases of the junction unmatched. CDR1 and CDR2 (germline): MNHEY, SMNVEV (reference sequence). The CDR3 runs 17 residues. The CDR3: CASSEGLAEDPRVTQYF. Written as DNA, the CDR3 is TGTGCCAGCAGTGAGGGACTAGCGGAAGATCCAAGAGTGACCCAGTACTTC.

The chain recombines TRBV9 with TRBJ2-5; TRBD2 matches 7 bases. Germline CDR1 reads SGDLS; CDR2 reads YYNGEE. After removal of 0 bases from V and 5 bases from J, the junction contained 1 base not matched to a gene. This CDR3 spans 13 amino acids. The chain's CDR3 is CASSVVGGETQYF. CDR3 DNA sequence: TGTGCCAGCAGCGTAGTGGGGGGGGAGACCCAGTACTTC.

The chain is built from TRBV2 and TRBJ2-1; the match to TRBD2 covers 14 bases. The J segment lost 8 bases and the V segment lost 5 bases, leaving 5 bases of the junction unmatched. In germline, CDR1 is SNHLY, CDR2 FYNNEI. The CDR3 loop spans 15 amino acids. The CDR3 is CASSRLAGGPHEQFF. DNA of the CDR3: TGTGCCAGCAGTAGACTAGCGGGAGGGCCCCATGAGCAGTTCTTC.